Presented here are 23 T cell receptor beta chains from one specimen sequenced in a study of T cell changes during pregnancy in multiple sclerosis. Profiled with immunoSEQ multiplex PCR; TCRdb holds only in-frame clones, not every one. The table shows under 55,000 clones, with almost 95% occurring only once. The sequences come from CD4+ T cells from peripheral blood mononuclear cells, collected in the third trimester of pregnancy. The receptors here all came from a female donor with multiple sclerosis, enrolled in a pregnancy study.

This chain connects TRBV2 to TRBJ1-6; perhaps TRBD1 as D (6 bases). The V and J ends lost 11 bases and 9 bases respectively, with 14 bases between them. This CDR3 spans 12 amino acids. Germline lookup yields CDR1 SNHLY and CDR2 FYNNEI. The CDR3 sequence: CAGRWGPSPLHF. The CDR3 nucleotides read TGTGCCGGTCGGTGGGGGCCTTCACCCCTCCACTTT.

The chain recombines TRBV6-1 with TRBJ2-5; TRBD1 matches at 9 bases. The CDR3 has 21 residues. V shed 0 bases and J 2 bases; nucleotides not matched to a gene: 19. From germline, CDR1 is MNHNS and CDR2 SASEGT. CDR3 residues: CASSEAREVERDRDVQETQYF. The CDR3 coding sequence is TGTGCCAGCAGTGAAGCAAGGGAAGTGGAGCGGGACAGGGACGTACAAGAGACCCAGTACTTC.

The gene calls are TRBV7-2 and TRBJ2-3; tentative D call: TRBD1 (5 bases). V was shortened by 5 bases and J by 3 bases, with 9 bases between the two germline ends. Germline assignment: CDR1 SGHTA and CDR2 FQGNSA. The CDR3 is made up of 13 amino acids. The CDR3 is CASSLRQTDTQYF. The CDR3 bases are TGTGCCAGCAGCCTAAGACAGACAGATACGCAGTATTTT.

The chain combines TRBV5-3 with TRBJ2-7, with a possible D match to TRBD1 (6 bases). TRBV5-3 is given ORF status, its function remaining uncertain. The CDR3 consists of 15 residues. The V and J ends lost 2 bases and 3 bases respectively, with 15 bases between them. The CDR3 DNA reads as TGTGCCAGAAGCTTCGGACAGCTCCACCTCTACGAGCAGTACTTC. Translation: CARSFGQLHLYEQYF.

The chain couples TRBV7-2 to TRBJ2-3; TRBD1 might be the D (5 bases). The CDR3 sequence is 13 residues long. Trimming took off 6 bases at V and 4 bases at J, with 11 bases between the two ends. Germline assignment: CDR1 SGHTA and CDR2 FQGNSA. The CDR3 bases are TGTGCCAGCAGGAGTCCAGGGCCAGATACGCAGTATTTT. Protein product: CASRSPGPDTQYF.

The chain couples TRBV6-5 to TRBJ1-1; possibly TRBD1 for D (5 bases). Germline V gene data show CDR1 as MNHEY and CDR2 as SVGAGI. This CDR3 has 15 residues. V dropped 6 bases and J dropped 2 bases, with 16 bases sitting between them. This CDR3 reads CASRKIQVSNTEAFF. DNA of the CDR3: TGTGCCAGCAGAAAAATACAGGTTTCCAACACTGAAGCTTTCTTT.

V usage is TRBV6-5 and J usage is TRBJ1-1; 8 positions agree with TRBD1. Per the germline V gene, CDR1 is MNHEY and CDR2 is SVGAGI. The CDR3 consists of 16 residues. J was trimmed by 2 bases and V by 1 base; bases with no gene match: 6. DNA of the CDR3: TGTGCCAGCAGTTACTTTGGGACAGGCTATAACACTGAAGCTTTCTTT. This translates into CASSYFGTGYNTEAFF.

The chain carries TRBV9 and TRBJ2-3, with TRBD2 matching over 9 bases. In germline, CDR1 is SGDLS, CDR2 YYNGEE. Trimming at V came to 3 bases and at J to 6 bases, leaving 11 bases not matched to a gene. The CDR3 has 16 residues. CDR3 residues: CASSAGLAVYQDTQYF. The CDR3 bases are TGTGCCAGCAGCGCGGGACTAGCTGTTTATCAGGATACGCAGTATTTT.

The rearrangement uses TRBV6-5 and TRBJ2-7; D remains ambiguous. The ends were cut back, 2 bases at V and 3 bases at J, with 11 bases in the middle. CDR3 length: 14 residues. Germline CDR1 reads MNHEY; CDR2 reads SVGAGI. The CDR3 here is CASSYQRVFYEQYF. Written as DNA, the CDR3 is TGTGCCAGCAGTTACCAACGGGTTTTCTACGAGCAGTACTTC.

The chain uses TRBV10-3 and TRBJ2-3, with 11 bases that match TRBD1. The length of the CDR3 is 17 residues. V shed 6 bases, J shed 5 bases, and the junction held 13 bases outside the gene matches. From germline, CDR1 is ENHRY and CDR2 SYGVKD. The CDR3, as DNA: TGTGCCATCAGCCCGAACTGGGCCGGGACAGGGGGAGATACGCAGTATTTT. This codes for CAISPNWAGTGGDTQYF.

The chain couples TRBV19 to TRBJ2-7, with 8 bases fitting TRBD1. This CDR3 region has 14 residues. V was pared by 6 bases and J by 2 bases, with 6 bases of the junction left unmatched. Germline assignment: CDR1 LNHDA and CDR2 SQIVND (reference sequence). The CDR3 loop reads CASRMTGVAYEQYF. In nucleotides, the CDR3 is TGTGCCAGTAGGATGACAGGGGTTGCCTACGAGCAGTACTTC.

J is TRBJ1-2 and V is TRBV6-1; possible D gene TRBD1, 5 bases. Germline CDR1 MNHNS, CDR2 SASEGT. Trimming took 6 bases from V and 3 from J, leaving 11 bases between them. The CDR3 covers 13 residues. In DNA, the CDR3 is TGTGCCAGCAGGAAGGGGTTGGACTATGGCTACACCTTC. Its protein product is CASRKGLDYGYTF.

J is TRBJ2-2 and V is TRBV19; D ambiguous. CDR1 LNHDA and CDR2 SQIVND come from the germline V gene (reference sequence). CDR3 length: 16 amino acids. V lost 4 bases and J 4 bases, leaving 16 bases between the germline ends. CDR3: CASSSLIPVATGELFF. In nucleotides, the CDR3 is TGTGCCAGTAGTAGCCTGATCCCCGTGGCCACCGGGGAGCTGTTTTTT.

The gene calls are TRBV5-4 and TRBJ2-5; D possibly corresponds to TRBD2 (5 bases). Germline-derived CDR1 and CDR2 are SGHNT and YYREEE (reference sequence). V was shortened by 0 bases and J by 4 bases, with 10 bases between the two germline ends. There are 14 residues in the CDR3. CDR3 DNA: TGTGCCAGCAGCTTGGGGCTTCGGGGAGAGACCCAGTACTTC. Encoded protein: CASSLGLRGETQYF.

The V and J genes are TRBV7-2 and TRBJ2-4; D remains unclear. Trimming removed 4 bases from V and 0 bases from J, with 10 bases in between. From germline, CDR1 is SGHTA and CDR2 FQGNSA. This CDR3 is 15 amino acids long. The CDR3 DNA is TGTGCCAGCAGCTCCCAGATGATAGCCAAAAACATTCAGTACTTC. Amino acid sequence: CASSSQMIAKNIQYF.

The gene calls are TRBV7-8 and TRBJ1-2; no reliable D call. This CDR3 region has 14 residues. The germline gives CDR1 SGHVS, CDR2 FQNEAQ. V was trimmed by 2 bases and J by 5 bases, leaving 12 bases between them. The CDR3 DNA is TGTGCCAGCAGCTTATTCACTGAGACTTATGGCTACACCTTC. This gives the protein CASSLFTETYGYTF.

This clone was counted once. The J gene is TRBJ2-3, the V gene TRBV5-4, with TRBD2 matching over 7 bases. CDR3 length: 16 amino acids. Per germline, CDR1 SGHNT and CDR2 YYREEE (reference sequence). The V segment lost 4 bases and the J segment 0 bases; nucleotides outside the gene matches: 8. CDR3 region: CASSPSGGFSTDTQYF. CDR3 sequence (DNA): TGTGCCAGCAGCCCCTCCGGGGGGTTTAGCACAGATACGCAGTATTTT.

The chain employs TRBV5-6 and TRBJ1-5; the D is unclear. With 1 base removed from V and 3 bases from J, the gap between germline ends came to 11 bases. The CDR3 is 15 residues long. Looked up from germline, CDR1 is SGHDT and CDR2 is YYEEEE. CDR3 nucleotides: TGTGCCAGCAGCTTGAGGGCGGGAAACAATCAGCCCCAGCATTTT. Amino acid sequence: CASSLRAGNNQPQHF.

This chain joins TRBV10-3 and TRBJ1-2; 9 nucleotides agree with TRBD1. The CDR3 contains 14 residues. J lost 7 bases, V lost 6 bases, and 9 bases had no gene match. Germline V gives CDR1 ENHRY, CDR2 SYGVKD. CDR3 region: CAIRSWTGDAGYTF. CDR3 sequence (DNA): TGTGCCATCAGATCCTGGACAGGGGACGCTGGCTACACCTTC.

The V gene is TRBV5-8, the J gene TRBJ1-2, with D uncertain. The CDR3 contains 15 residues. CDR1 is SGHTS and CDR2 is YDEGEE in the germline V gene. V was pared by 1 base and J by 2 bases, with 12 bases between. CDR3 bases: TGTGCCAGCAGCTTGTCAGGCGTAACAAACTATGGCTACACCTTC. Translation gives CASSLSGVTNYGYTF. The variable domain in full, completed from reference TRBV5-8 and TRBJ1-2, reads EAGVTQSPTHLIKTRGQQATLRCSPISGHTSVYWYQQALGLGLQFLLWYDEGEERNRGNFPPRFSGRQFPNYSSELNVNALELEDSALYLCASSLSGVTNYGYTFGSGTRLTVV.

This rearrangement joins TRBV2 to TRBJ2-7, with TRBD2 matching 9 bases. V shed 6 bases and J 3 bases; nucleotides not matched to a gene: 3. CDR1 is SNHLY, CDR2 FYNNEI, per germline. The CDR3 consists of 13 residues. This chain's CDR3 is CASRAGGNYEQYF. The CDR3 DNA reads TGTGCCAGCAGAGCGGGGGGAAACTACGAGCAGTACTTC.

The chain uses TRBV18 and TRBJ2-3; D gene unclear. The germline CDR1 and CDR2 sequences are KGHSH and LQKENI. CDR3 size: 14 residues. V gave up 2 bases and J gave up 3 bases, with 9 bases separating them. The CDR3 sequence is CASSPSMRTDTQYF. For the CDR3, the DNA is TGTGCCAGCTCACCAAGTATGAGAACAGATACGCAGTATTTT. Complete variable domain (other parts from reference TRBV18 and TRBJ2-3): NAGVMQNPRHLVRRRGQEARLRCSPMKGHSHVYWYRQLPEEGLKFMVYLQKENIIDESGMPKERFSAEFPKEGPSILRIQQVVRGDSAAYFCASSPSMRTDTQYFGPGTRLTVL.

CDR3 in DNA: TGTGCCAGCTCGGCGGCCTCAAGGGGTGAAGCTTTCTTT. Encoded protein: CASSAASRGEAFF. The chain uses TRBV6-6 and TRBJ1-1, with D possibly matching TRBD1 (5 bases). Germline CDR1 and CDR2: MNHNY and SVGAGI (reference sequence). V lost 8 bases and J 7 bases, leaving 17 bases between the germline ends. CDR3 length equals 13 residues.